The clone carrying this TCR beta chain was seen more than once but under ten times. Assay used: immunoSEQ multiplex PCR; TCRdb lists only in-frame clones, some missing. This repertoire shows roughly 100,000 clones, approximately 81% found once; its top ten account for less than 45%. The data were taken from a study of blood T cell repertoires in COVID-19. Material: peripheral blood. This TCR was recovered from a man older than 75 with acute or convalescent COVID-19.

CDR3 amino acids: CASSPHPGSSYNEQFF. The CDR3 nucleotides read TGTGCCAGCAGCCCCCACCCGGGGAGCTCCTACAATGAGCAGTTCTTC. The J gene is TRBJ2-1, the V gene TRBV9, with D maybe TRBD2 (5 bases). The CDR3 extends over 16 amino acids. The V gene's germline CDR1 is SGDLS and CDR2 YYNGEE. V dropped 4 bases and J dropped 0 bases, with 14 bases sitting between them.